Given below is one T cell receptor (beta chain) in context. Individuals aged 18 to 89 years were recruited from 24 US areas. Only in-frame clones appear in the TCRdb table, and some are missing; sequencing was by immunoSEQ multiplex PCR. The sample lists around 150,000 clones, approximately 88% occurring once. This specimen comes from a study of blood T cell repertoires in COVID-19. The CDR3 extends over 15 amino acids. CDR1 and CDR2 from the germline V gene are MDHEN and SYDVKM. V dropped 3 bases and J dropped 2 bases, with 13 bases sitting between them. Sequencing used PBMCs or T cells enriched from blood (not recorded which). The TCR was taken from a man in his 70s who had been exposed to COVID-19. The V call is TRBV28, the J call TRBJ1-2; D is possibly TRBD1 (5 bases). This CDR3 reads CASSFREGANYGYTF. The CDR3 nucleotides read TGTGCCAGCAGTTTTCGCGAAGGGGCAAACTATGGCTACACCTTC.